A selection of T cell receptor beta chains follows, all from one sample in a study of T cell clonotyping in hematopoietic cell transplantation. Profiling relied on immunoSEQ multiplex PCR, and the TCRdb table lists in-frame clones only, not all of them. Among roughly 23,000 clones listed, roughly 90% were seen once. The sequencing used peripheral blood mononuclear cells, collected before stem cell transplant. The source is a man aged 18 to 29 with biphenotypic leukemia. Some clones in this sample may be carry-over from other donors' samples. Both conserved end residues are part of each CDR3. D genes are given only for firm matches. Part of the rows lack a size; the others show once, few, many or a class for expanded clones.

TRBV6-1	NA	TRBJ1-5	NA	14	TGTGCCAGCAGGGGCCGAGGGCCCAATCAGCCCCAGCATTTT	CASRGRGPNQPQHF
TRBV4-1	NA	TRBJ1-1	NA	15	TGCGCCAGCAGCCAGTCCAGAGGGCGGAACACTGAAGCTTTCTTT	CASSQSRGRNTEAFF
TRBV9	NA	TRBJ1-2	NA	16	TGTGCCAGCAGCGAGATGCACTGGGGGGCTAACTATGGCTACACCTTC	CASSEMHWGANYGYTF
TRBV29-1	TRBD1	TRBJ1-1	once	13	TGCAGCGCCTCACAGGGGGCTAACACTGAAGCTTTCTTT	CSASQGANTEAFF
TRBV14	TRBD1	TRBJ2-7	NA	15	TGTGCCAGCAGCCAAGAAGGGGGCAGGGCCTACGAGCAGTACTTC	CASSQEGGRAYEQYF
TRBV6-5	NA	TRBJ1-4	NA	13	TGTGCCAGCGGCGGAAGAAGATTAGAAAAACTGTTTTTT	CASGGRRLEKLFF
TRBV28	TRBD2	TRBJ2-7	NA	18	TGTGCCAGCAGTTTACGGCTAGCGGGAGGGCTCTCCTCCTACGAGCAGTACTTC	CASSLRLAGGLSSYEQYF
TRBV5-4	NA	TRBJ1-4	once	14	TGTGCCAGCAGCTTGGGGGCAACTAATGAAAAACTGTTTTTT	CASSLGATNEKLFF
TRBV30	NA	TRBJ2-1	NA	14	TGTGCCTGGGAGGGAGGTTCGGGATACAATGAGCAGTTCTTC	CAWEGGSGYNEQFF
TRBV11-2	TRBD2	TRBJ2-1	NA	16	TGTGCCAGCAGCCCCCGGGGGGGAGGGCCTTGGAATGAGCAGTTCTTC	CASSPRGGGPWNEQFF
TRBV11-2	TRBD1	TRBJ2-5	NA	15	TGTGCCAGCAGCTTAGCCCCGGACAGGGGAGAGACCCAGTACTTC	CASSLAPDRGETQYF